Listed below are T cell receptor beta chains from one sample, sequenced in a study of cytomegalovirus exposure and HLA in healthy donors. Data came from immunoSEQ multiplex PCR; TCRdb stores just in-frame clones and leaves some out. The table has some 140,000 clones, 65% to 80% seen once. Sequencing input: PBMCs. These receptor sequences come from a male donor in good health and CMV-seropositive. CDR3s include the opening cysteine and the closing phenylalanine or tryptophan. D genes are given only for firm matches. Some rows have no size entry. The others give once, few or many, or a class for an expanded clone.

j_call,clone_size,d_call,v_call,cdr3_aa,cdr3_nt
TRBJ2-7,-,TRBD1,TRBV6-5,CASSYSGQADYEQYF,TGTGCCAGCAGTTACAGCGGACAGGCGGACTACGAGCAGTACTTC
TRBJ1-2,-,TRBD1,TRBV5-1,CASSFLPGTEIYGYTF,TGCGCCAGCAGCTTTCTCCCCGGGACAGAGATCTATGGCTACACCTTC
TRBJ2-7,-,TRBD1,TRBV25-1,CASSVGQGAIYEQYF,TGTGCCAGCAGTGTAGGACAGGGGGCCATCTACGAGCAGTACTTC
TRBJ2-7,-,TRBD1,TRBV5-1,CASSLGDRARGDEQYF,TGCGCCAGCAGCTTGGGGGACAGGGCCCGTGGTGACGAGCAGTACTTC
TRBJ2-7,once,TRBD2,TRBV14,CASSPIGLADSSYEQYF,TGTGCCAGCAGCCCCATTGGCCTAGCGGACTCTTCCTACGAGCAGTACTTC
TRBJ1-1,-,TRBD1,TRBV5-1,CASSPGQGNTEAFF,TGCGCCAGCAGCCCGGGACAGGGGAACACTGAAGCTTTCTTT
TRBJ2-5,-,-,TRBV4-1,CASSQVALVGTQYF,TGCGCCAGCAGCCAAGTAGCACTAGTCGGGACCCAGTACTTC
TRBJ2-2,-,-,TRBV6-6,CASSSAFMPGGELFF,TGTGCCAGCAGCTCGGCCTTTATGCCGGGGGGGGAGCTGTTTTTT
TRBJ2-3,few,-,TRBV11-2,CASSLYSVTQYF,TGTGCCAGCAGCCTCTATAGTGTTACGCAGTATTTT
TRBJ2-5,-,TRBD2,TRBV7-3,CASSPGLAGVETQYF,TGTGCCAGCAGCCCAGGACTAGCGGGAGTGGAGACCCAGTACTTC
TRBJ1-1,-,-,TRBV6-1,CASMARRVMNTEAFF,TGTGCCAGCATGGCCAGGCGGGTGATGAACACTGAAGCTTTCTTT
TRBJ2-6,-,TRBD1,TRBV11-2,CASSFLRTGLNVLTF,TGTGCCAGCAGCTTTCTCCGGACAGGCCTCAACGTCCTGACTTTC
TRBJ2-1,-,TRBD2,TRBV18,CASSPGTSGNYNEQFF,TGTGCCAGCTCACCAGGGACTAGCGGGAACTACAATGAGCAGTTCTTC
TRBJ2-7,-,-,TRBV9,CASSVGQGGYEQYF,TGTGCCAGCAGCGTAGGTCAGGGAGGCTACGAGCAGTACTTC
TRBJ2-1,-,-,TRBV15,CATSRVRGNEQFF,TGTGCCACCAGCAGAGTTCGGGGGAATGAGCAGTTCTTC
TRBJ1-3,-,-,TRBV7-2,CASSLGQRNTIYF,TGTGCCAGCAGCTTAGGACAGAGGAACACCATATATTTT
TRBJ1-4,few,-,TRBV30,CAWRAGDKLFF,TGTGCCTGGAGGGCGGGGGATAAACTGTTTTTT
TRBJ1-1,few,-,TRBV7-6,CASSLSRENTEAFF,TGTGCCAGCAGCTTAAGCAGGGAGAACACTGAAGCTTTCTTT
TRBJ2-5,-,-,TRBV6-5,CASSYQGRETQYF,TGTGCCAGCAGTTACCAGGGCCGAGAGACCCAGTACTTC
TRBJ1-1,-,TRBD1,TRBV10-2,CASSESGTGVNTEAFF,TGCGCCAGCAGTGAGTCGGGGACAGGGGTGAACACTGAAGCTTTCTTT
TRBJ2-2,-,TRBD2,TRBV7-2,CASSFSGGSWTGELFF,TGTGCCAGCAGCTTTTCGGGAGGAAGTTGGACCGGGGAGCTGTTTTTT
TRBJ1-3,-,-,TRBV11-2,CASRHFGGKRNTIYF,TGTGCCAGCAGACATTTTGGGGGGAAACGAAACACCATATATTTT
TRBJ2-3,-,-,TRBV5-4,CASSGGGMGATDTDTQYF,TGTGCCAGCAGCGGGGGGGGTATGGGGGCAACCGACACAGATACGCAGTATTTT
TRBJ2-1,-,TRBD1,TRBV27,CASSPPGQGADEQFF,TGTGCCAGCAGTCCGCCGGGACAGGGCGCGGATGAGCAGTTCTTC
TRBJ1-2,-,-,TRBV11-2,CASSLVQGRGYGYTF,TGTGCCAGCAGCTTAGTCCAGGGGAGAGGGTATGGCTACACCTTC
TRBJ2-3,-,TRBD1,TRBV6-1,CASKTQGPSTDTQYF,TGTGCCAGCAAAACACAGGGGCCTAGCACAGATACGCAGTATTTT
TRBJ2-7,few,TRBD1,TRBV19,CASSPTGPFNEQYF,TGTGCCAGTAGTCCGACAGGGCCTTTTAACGAGCAGTACTTC
TRBJ2-5,-,TRBD2,TRBV4-1,CASSQATSGGPSQETQYF,TGCGCCAGCAGCCAAGCGACTAGCGGGGGGCCGTCCCAAGAGACCCAGTACTTC
TRBJ2-7,-,TRBD2,TRBV9,CASSSGLAIEQYF,TGTGCCAGCAGCTCGGGACTAGCTATCGAGCAGTACTTC
TRBJ1-2,-,-,TRBV4-3,CASSPPGNLYGYTF,TGCGCCAGCAGCCCGCCGGGGAACCTCTACGGCTACACCTTC
TRBJ2-7,-,TRBD2,TRBV4-1,CASSQVLSGLTGSYEQYF,TGCGCCAGCAGCCAAGTTTTATCGGGACTAACTGGCTCCTACGAGCAGTACTTC
TRBJ2-3,-,-,TRBV15,CATSRDRRPRDTQYF,TGTGCCACCAGCAGAGATCGACGGCCTAGGGATACGCAGTATTTT
TRBJ1-4,-,-,TRBV5-8,CASSLGQPSGKLFF,TGTGCCAGCAGCTTGGGACAACCTTCAGGAAAACTGTTTTTT
TRBJ1-5,-,-,TRBV7-2,CASSLTYTSNQPQHF,TGTGCCAGCAGCTTAACGTACACGAGCAATCAGCCCCAGCATTTT
TRBJ2-1,-,TRBD2,TRBV5-1,CASSPGTSGGADEQFF,TGCGCCAGCAGCCCAGGGACTAGCGGGGGGGCTGATGAGCAGTTCTTC
TRBJ1-6,-,-,TRBV5-8,CASMRGAWNSPLHF,TGTGCCAGCATGCGGGGCGCCTGGAATTCACCCCTCCACTTT
TRBJ2-1,-,-,TRBV9,CASSASPGQRNEQFF,TGTGCCAGCAGCGCCTCGCCGGGACAAAGAAATGAGCAGTTCTTC
TRBJ2-3,-,-,TRBV4-2,CASSVRTDTQYF,TGTGCCAGCAGCGTTAGAACAGATACGCAGTATTTT
TRBJ1-3,-,-,TRBV9,CASSVGGPGSGNTIYF,TGTGCCAGCAGCGTAGGGGGGCCAGGCTCTGGAAACACCATATATTTT
TRBJ1-1,few,-,TRBV6-1,CASSEAGLGTEAFF,TGTGCCAGCAGTGAGGCGGGGCTTGGCACTGAAGCTTTCTTT
TRBJ1-2,few,-,TRBV11-2,CASSLDRWAGRNYGYTF,TGTGCCAGCAGCTTAGATCGGTGGGCAGGGCGGAACTATGGCTACACCTTC
TRBJ1-2,-,-,TRBV5-3,CARSHQQGNYGYTF,TGTGCCAGAAGTCACCAACAGGGTAACTATGGCTACACCTTC
TRBJ2-2,-,-,TRBV6-5,CASSPLNQGTGELFF,TGTGCCAGCAGTCCGCTCAACCAGGGCACCGGGGAGCTGTTTTTT
TRBJ1-2,once,TRBD1,TRBV29-1,CSVDPGTADRNYGYTF,TGCAGCGTGGACCCGGGGACAGCGGATCGAAACTATGGCTACACCTTC
TRBJ2-7,-,-,TRBV6-1,CASSQEAYTHYEQYF,TGTGCCAGCAGCCAGGAGGCCTATACCCACTACGAGCAGTACTTC
TRBJ2-7,-,TRBD2,TRBV11-2,CASSLDWAGGVSYEQYF,TGTGCCAGCAGCTTAGATTGGGCGGGGGGTGTCTCCTACGAGCAGTACTTC
TRBJ1-5,-,-,TRBV18,CASSPPGGDGNSNQPQHF,TGTGCCAGCTCACCACCAGGGGGGGACGGTAATAGCAATCAGCCCCAGCATTTT